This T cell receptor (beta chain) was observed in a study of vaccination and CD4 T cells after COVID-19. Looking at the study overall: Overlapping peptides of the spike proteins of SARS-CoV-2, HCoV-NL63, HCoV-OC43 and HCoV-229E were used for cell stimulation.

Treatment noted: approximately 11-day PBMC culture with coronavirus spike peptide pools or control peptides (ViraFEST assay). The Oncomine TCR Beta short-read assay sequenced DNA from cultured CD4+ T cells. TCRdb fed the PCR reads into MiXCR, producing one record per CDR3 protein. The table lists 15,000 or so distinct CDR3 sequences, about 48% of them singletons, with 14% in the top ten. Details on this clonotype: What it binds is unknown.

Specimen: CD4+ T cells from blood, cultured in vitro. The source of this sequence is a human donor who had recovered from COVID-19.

CDR3 sequence reads: CASSDWGHTGELFF. In DNA, the CDR3 is TGTGCCAGCAGTGACTGGGGGCACACCGGGGAGCTGTTTTTT. The chain combines TRBV6-1 with TRBJ2-2; possible D gene TRBD1, 6 bases. CDR1 MNHNS and CDR2 SASEGT come from the germline V gene. V was shortened by 3 bases and J by 3 bases, with 8 bases between the two germline ends. The CDR3 has 14 residues.